In this sample, the clone carrying this T cell receptor (beta chain) turned up a few times. This entry is derived from a study of blood T cell repertoires in COVID-19. The V end was cut by 4 bases, the J end by 8 bases, with 21 bases between. The germline V gene has CDR1 SGHDN and CDR2 FVKESK. The CDR3 spans 16 residues. Profiling relied on immunoSEQ multiplex PCR, and the TCRdb table lists in-frame clones only, not all of them. The sample holds 150,000 to 200,000 clones, nearly 80% seen once. The specimen sequenced was peripheral blood. The sequence was obtained from a woman older than 75 with acute or convalescent COVID-19. The V gene is TRBV14, the J gene TRBJ2-4, with a possible D match to TRBD1 (6 bases). The CDR3 nucleotides read TGTGCCAGCAGCCCTTTGAATCACAGGGAAAGGCACATTCAGTACTTC. Its protein product is CASSPLNHRERHIQYF.